The rows below give T cell receptor beta chains drawn from one sample of a study of blood T cell repertoires in COVID-19. The data were produced by immunoSEQ multiplex PCR, yet TCRdb's version contains in-frame clones alone and is incomplete. The sample lists some 700,000 clones; approximately 90% were seen once. Sequencing was performed on peripheral blood. Source of these receptors: a woman younger than 30 with acute or convalescent COVID-19. Each CDR3 is given with its conserved first and last residue. D genes are given only for firm matches. Clone size is given for some rows only: seen once, a few or many times, or a class if the clone is expanded.

J gene,clone size,V gene,D gene,CDR3 DNA,CDR3 protein
TRBJ2-2,-,TRBV10-1,-,TGCGCCAGCAGCGGACACCCAATGAACACCGGGGAGCTGTTTTTT,CASSGHPMNTGELFF
TRBJ1-2,-,TRBV7-8,-,TGTGCCAGCAGCCCGAATCGGGACACCAACTATGGCTACACCTTC,CASSPNRDTNYGYTF
TRBJ1-3,-,TRBV7-9,TRBD1,TGTGCCAGCAGCTACGGACAGGGCGAATTGGACACCATATATTTT,CASSYGQGELDTIYF
TRBJ1-2,-,TRBV5-6,TRBD1,TGTGCCAGCAGCTTCCGGTTGACAGGGTCAGGGGGCTACACCTTC,CASSFRLTGSGGYTF
TRBJ1-2,-,TRBV5-8,-,TGTGCCAGCAGCCCGGACAGCATTAACTATGGCTACACCTTC,CASSPDSINYGYTF
TRBJ1-5,-,TRBV9,TRBD1,TGTGCCAGCAGCCGGACAGGGGGTCAGCCCCAGCATTTT,CASSRTGGQPQHF
TRBJ1-4,-,TRBV6-2/TRBV6-3,-,TGTGCCAGCAGTTACGGATCGGGGGTCTGGAATGAAAAACTGTTTTTT,CASSYGSGVWNEKLFF
TRBJ1-2,-,TRBV6-5,-,TGTGCCAGCCGCCCGGTCGATTTCTATGGCTACACCTTC,CASRPVDFYGYTF
TRBJ2-1,-,TRBV6-4,TRBD2,TGTGCCAGCAGTGTCCTAGCGGGGGGGAGTGCTATGTTCTTC,CASSVLAGGSAMFF
TRBJ2-7,-,TRBV11-1,-,TGTGCCAGCAGCTTTACAGGGACCTTATACGAGCAGTACTTC,CASSFTGTLYEQYF
TRBJ2-2,-,TRBV6-5,TRBD1,TGTGCCAGCAGTTCCCCCGGGACAGGGGGAACCGGGGAGCTGTTTTTT,CASSSPGTGGTGELFF
TRBJ1-1,once,TRBV25-1,TRBD1,TGTGCCAGCTCACGACAGGGCCCAGTAGGAGCTTTCTTT,CASSRQGPVGAFF
TRBJ1-2,once,TRBV6-5,-,TGTGCCACCCAAAAGCCAGGTTTTCGAGGCTACACCTTC,CATQKPGFRGYTF
TRBJ1-1,-,TRBV7-3,-,TGTGCCAGCAGCGTTAATTCAGGGATGGAAGCTTTCTTT,CASSVNSGMEAFF
TRBJ2-5,-,TRBV24-1,TRBD2,TGTGCCACCAGTGATTTGCAGGGAGGGGCCCAAGAGACCCAGTACTTC,CATSDLQGGAQETQYF
TRBJ1-3,-,TRBV2,-,TGTGCCAGCAGTGAAGGTGGCGCGGGTTTTGGAAACACCATATATTTT,CASSEGGAGFGNTIYF
TRBJ1-1,-,TRBV5-1,TRBD1,TGCGCCAGCAGCTTGGCTGGCGGACAGGGGTCGAACACTGAAGCTTTCTTT,CASSLAGGQGSNTEAFF
TRBJ2-7,-,TRBV5-1,-,TGCGCCAGCAGCCCGATGGGTTCAGGACTGGGCGAGCAGTACTTC,CASSPMGSGLGEQYF
TRBJ2-7,-,TRBV7-9,TRBD1,TGTGCCAGCAGTAGGGACAGAACCTACGAGCAGTACTTC,CASSRDRTYEQYF
TRBJ2-7,-,TRBV7-9,TRBD2,TGTGCCAGCAGCCACGGGAGGGATCCCGTCGAGCAGTACTTC,CASSHGRDPVEQYF
TRBJ2-1,-,TRBV25-1,TRBD2,TGTGCCAGCAGTGGACTCGGGGGGATCTACAATGAGCAGTTCTTC,CASSGLGGIYNEQFF
TRBJ2-2,-,TRBV5-6,TRBD2,TGTGCCAGCAGCAGGACTAGCGGTACCGGGGAGCTGTTTTTT,CASSRTSGTGELFF
TRBJ1-1,once,TRBV5-1,-,TGCGCCAGCAGCGCAAACAGGGCCCGGAACACTGAAGCTTTCTTT,CASSANRARNTEAFF
TRBJ2-3,-,TRBV28,TRBD1,TGTGCCAGCAGTTCGGACAGGGTGGAAGATACGCAGTATTTT,CASSSDRVEDTQYF
TRBJ2-5,-,TRBV9,-,TGTGCCAGCAGCGTAGCGACAAGGGAGACCCAGTACTTC,CASSVATRETQYF
TRBJ2-2,-,TRBV10-3,-,TGTGCCATCAGTGGGCAAACCGGGGAGCTGTTTTTT,CAISGQTGELFF
TRBJ2-7,-,TRBV3-1/TRBV3-2,-,TGTGCCAGCAGGCCGGACTCGGGCCTCTACGAGCAGTACTTC,CASRPDSGLYEQYF
TRBJ2-1,once,TRBV4-2,TRBD1,TGTGCCAGCAGCCAGATGGGACAGGGGGCTTACAATGAGCAGTTCTTC,CASSQMGQGAYNEQFF
TRBJ1-2,-,TRBV5-1,TRBD1,TGCGCCAGCAGCTTTGCGGACAGGCGCGGCTATGGCTACACCTTC,CASSFADRRGYGYTF
TRBJ2-7,-,TRBV4-3,TRBD1,TGCGCCAGCAGCCTTGAACCGGGACAGGGGTACGAGCAGTACTTC,CASSLEPGQGYEQYF
TRBJ1-2,-,TRBV6-5,-,TGTGCCAGCACCTCAACGGGGGGTGTTTATGGCTACACCTTC,CASTSTGGVYGYTF
TRBJ1-1,-,TRBV5-4,TRBD1,TGTGCCAGCAGCTTGGGAAACACAGGGGCCAACACTGAAGCTTTCTTT,CASSLGNTGANTEAFF
TRBJ1-5,-,TRBV4-2,-,TGTGCCAGCAGCCTTGAGGTTGGGGACAAGTATCAGCCCCAGCATTTT,CASSLEVGDKYQPQHF
TRBJ1-1,-,TRBV29-1,TRBD1,TGCAGCGTTAGGACAGGAAACACTGAAGCTTTCTTT,CSVRTGNTEAFF
TRBJ1-6,-,TRBV7-2,TRBD1,TGTGCCAGCAGCGATAGTTTAGTAGGGACAGTTAATTCACCCCTCCACTTT,CASSDSLVGTVNSPLHF
TRBJ2-7,once,TRBV7-2,-,TGTGCCAGCAGCTTAGACAGCTCGCCCTACGAGCAGTACTTC,CASSLDSSPYEQYF
TRBJ2-7,-,TRBV4-2,-,TGTGCCAGCAGCCAAGATCCAGGTAGCTCCTACGAGCAGTACTTC,CASSQDPGSSYEQYF
TRBJ1-3,-,TRBV18,-,TGTGCCAGCTCCCCGCCCGGGGGAACTGGAAACACCATATATTTT,CASSPPGGTGNTIYF
TRBJ2-3,-,TRBV7-2,-,TGTGCCAGCAGCCCGAAAAGCGGTGCTAGCACAGATACGCAGTATTTT,CASSPKSGASTDTQYF
TRBJ1-1,-,TRBV5-6,TRBD1,TGTGCCAGCGGAGTTCTCGGACAGGGGAACATGAACACTGAAGCTTTCTTT,CASGVLGQGNMNTEAFF
TRBJ1-3,-,TRBV27,-,TGTGCCAGCAGTGCGGGACGGGTCTCTGGAAACACCATATATTTT,CASSAGRVSGNTIYF
TRBJ1-4,-,TRBV7-9,-,TGTGCCAGCACCATGGTCGGGGGTGGAACTAATGAAAAACTGTTTTTT,CASTMVGGGTNEKLFF
TRBJ2-7,-,TRBV12-3/TRBV12-4,TRBD2,TGTGCCAGCCGAAGAGGGACTACCTACGAGCAGTACTTC,CASRRGTTYEQYF
TRBJ1-2,-,TRBV4-1,-,TGCGCCAGCAGCCAACCGGGGATCGCCAACTATGGCTACACCTTC,CASSQPGIANYGYTF
TRBJ1-5,once,TRBV10-1,TRBD1,TGCGCCAGCAGTCCCTCGGACAGGGGTGAACAGCCCCAGCATTTT,CASSPSDRGEQPQHF
TRBJ1-4,-,TRBV7-9,-,TGTGCCAGCAGCTTAGGCAGGGGCGGAGGTGAAAAACTGTTTTTT,CASSLGRGGGEKLFF
TRBJ1-1,-,TRBV5-1,-,TGCGCCAGCAGCTTGCTGACAGCGAACACTGAAGCTTTCTTT,CASSLLTANTEAFF
TRBJ2-2,-,TRBV9,TRBD1,TGTGCCAGCAGCGTACCGAGACAGGGGGTCCCCGGGGAGCTGTTTTTT,CASSVPRQGVPGELFF
TRBJ2-7,-,TRBV18,TRBD1,TGTGCCAGCTCACCACGACTGGTGGGACAGGGACGCGGCGAGCAGTACTTC,CASSPRLVGQGRGEQYF
TRBJ2-7,-,TRBV7-9,TRBD2,TGTGCCAGCAGCCCGGGGGCCAGCGGGGGGCGATACTCCTACGAGCAGTACTTC,CASSPGASGGRYSYEQYF
TRBJ1-2,-,TRBV27,-,TGTGCCAGCACTAGTACAGTCCGGTGGAGGTATGGCTACACCTTC,CASTSTVRWRYGYTF
TRBJ2-4,-,TRBV7-2,TRBD2,TGTGCCAGCAGCTTGGGGGGGATTATACTAGCCAAAAACATTCAGTACTTC,CASSLGGIILAKNIQYF
TRBJ1-5,-,TRBV3-1/TRBV3-2,TRBD1,TGTGCCAGCAGCCAACGACAGGGGTGGCGGCCCCAGCATTTT,CASSQRQGWRPQHF
TRBJ1-2,-,TRBV11-2,TRBD1,TGTGCCAGCAGCCTACGGGGGAGTCCAGGGGGGAATGGCTACACCTTC,CASSLRGSPGGNGYTF
TRBJ1-4,-,TRBV18,TRBD1,TGTGCCAGCTCACCAGGCCTGCTGGGACAGGGGAGAGAAAAACTGTTTTTT,CASSPGLLGQGREKLFF